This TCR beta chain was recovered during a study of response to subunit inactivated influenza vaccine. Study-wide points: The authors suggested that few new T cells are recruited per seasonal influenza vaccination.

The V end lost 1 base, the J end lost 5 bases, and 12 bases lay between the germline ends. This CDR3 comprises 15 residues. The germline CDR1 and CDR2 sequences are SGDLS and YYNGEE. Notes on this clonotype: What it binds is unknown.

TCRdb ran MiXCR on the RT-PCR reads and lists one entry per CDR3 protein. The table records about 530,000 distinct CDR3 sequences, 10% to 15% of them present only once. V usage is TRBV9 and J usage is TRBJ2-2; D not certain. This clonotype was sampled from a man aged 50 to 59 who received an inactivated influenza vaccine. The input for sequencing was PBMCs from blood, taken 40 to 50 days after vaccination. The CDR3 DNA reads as TGTGCCAGCAGCGTAACCCCGGGCACGACCGGGGAGCTGTTTTTT. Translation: CASSVTPGTTGELFF.